This T cell receptor (beta chain) was sequenced for a study of Graves' ophthalmopathy and Graves' hyperthyroidism. The study amplified TCR beta CDR3 regions using RNA transcripts. HTBI primers served in a first-round RT-PCR, which a second-round multiplex PCR followed. MiXCR, run by TCRdb on the multiplex PCR reads, gives a single entry per CDR3 protein. This table has about 740,000 distinct CDR3 sequences, roughly 41% appearing once. Moderate-to-severe activity, CAS ≥3, NOSPECS ≥4 and duration under 3 months were recorded for donors with ophthalmopathy. Fresh peripheral blood, about 9.3 ml, was the PBMC source. Trimming pared 4 bases from V and 4 bases from J, leaving 1 base between. The germline CDR1 and CDR2 sequences are SNHLY and FYNNEI. The CDR3 consists of 10 residues. This clonotype occurred many times.

This receptor was taken from an adult man with Graves' ophthalmopathy. Sequences were obtained from peripheral blood. The chain carries TRBV2 and TRBJ1-1; no firm D call. The CDR3: CASSGTEAFF. The CDR3 DNA reads as TGTGCCAGCAGTGGCACTGAAGCTTTCTTT.